The 30 T cell receptor beta chains below all came from one sample that was sequenced in a study of OX40 agonist ivuxolimab in advanced cancers. Assay: immunoSEQ multiplex PCR; the TCRdb copy retains only in-frame clones and omits some. Of over 80,000 clones detected, approximately 87% appear once; the ten largest clones hold 3.5% to 5.5%. Sample: CD4+ or CD8+ T cells sorted from blood, taken in a trial of the OX40 agonist ivuxolimab. The receptors come from an adult with an advanced solid tumor such as melanoma, head and neck, liver or kidney cancer.

V is TRBV5-1 and J is TRBJ1-1; 7 nucleotides agree with TRBD1. The CDR3 sequence is 14 residues long. Losses at the gene ends were 3 bases for V and 0 bases for J; bases not matched to a gene: 2. Germline values: CDR1 SGHRS, CDR2 YFSETQ. The CDR3 coding sequence is TGCGCCAGCAGCTGGGGACAGTTGAACACTGAAGCTTTCTTT. Encoded protein: CASSWGQLNTEAFF. The full variable domain, in which reference TRBV5-1 and TRBJ1-1 provide the parts outside the CDR3, is KAGVTQTPRYLIKTRGQQVTLSCSPISGHRSVSWYQQTPGQGLQFLFEYFSETQRNKGNFPGRFSGRQFSNSRSEMNVSTLELGDSALYLCASSWGQLNTEAFFGQGTRLTVV.

The chain combines TRBV6-1 with TRBJ2-1; TRBD1 matches 9 bases. Trimming removed 5 bases from V and 9 bases from J; junction bases left unmatched: 11. Germline V CDR1 and CDR2: MNHNS, SASEGT. The CDR3 runs to 15 residues. DNA for the CDR3: TGTGCCAGCAGTCCCACAGGGGGCCCACGTGGTGAGCAGTTCTTC. This gives the protein CASSPTGGPRGEQFF.

This clone was seen a single time. This chain uses TRBV5-1 with TRBJ2-7, with TRBD1 identical over 10 bases. The V gene's germline CDR1 is SGHRS and CDR2 YFSETQ. Unmatched junction bases numbered 0, after V lost 0 bases and J lost 0 bases. CDR3 length equals 15 residues. The CDR3 DNA follows: TGCGCCAGCAGCTTGGGACAGGGGGCCTCCTACGAGCAGTACTTC. Its protein product is CASSLGQGASYEQYF. Using reference TRBV5-1 and TRBJ2-7 for the parts outside the CDR3, the full variable domain is KAGVTQTPRYLIKTRGQQVTLSCSPISGHRSVSWYQQTPGQGLQFLFEYFSETQRNKGNFPGRFSGRQFSNSRSEMNVSTLELGDSALYLCASSLGQGASYEQYFGPGTRLTVT.

This clone was seen a handful of times. The DNA for the CDR3 is TGTGCCAGCAGTTTACCGGGACAGGTTTTAAACATTCAGTACTTC. This sequence encodes CASSLPGQVLNIQYF. V is TRBV28 and J is TRBJ2-4, with 8 bases lining up with TRBD1. V trimming: 2 bases; J trimming: 6 bases; junction bases outside the gene matches: 6. This CDR3 region has 15 residues. Germline V gives CDR1 MDHEN, CDR2 SYDVKM.

The chain combines TRBV27 with TRBJ1-1; possible D gene TRBD1, 5 bases. V lost 0 bases, J lost 4 bases, and 15 bases lay in between. Germline CDR1 reads MNHEY; CDR2 reads SMNVEV (reference sequence). The CDR3 length is 16 residues. The chain's CDR3 is CASSLSPQGAFTEAFF. The CDR3 DNA follows: TGTGCCAGCAGTTTATCGCCCCAGGGCGCCTTCACTGAAGCTTTCTTT.

The chain links TRBV30 to TRBJ2-5; D tentatively reads TRBD1 or TRBD2 (5 bases each). The V gene's germline CDR1 is GTSNPN and CDR2 SVGIG (reference sequence). Trimming stripped 1 base from V and 0 bases from J, with 6 bases between. The CDR3 runs 13 residues. The chain's CDR3 is CAWSGGNQETQYF. The CDR3 bases are TGTGCCTGGAGTGGGGGGAACCAAGAGACCCAGTACTTC.

In this sample, this clone turned up once. The genes are TRBV19 and TRBJ2-1; 9 nucleotides align to TRBD1. This CDR3 region has 15 residues. Germline values: CDR1 LNHDA, CDR2 SQIVND (reference sequence). V lost 6 bases, J lost 6 bases, and 9 bases stayed unmatched. The DNA for the CDR3 is TGTGCCAGTAGGGCCGGGACAGGGTGGGGCAATGAGCAGTTCTTC. Translation: CASRAGTGWGNEQFF.

This clone turned up a few times. The genes are TRBV30 and TRBJ2-1; 7 nucleotides line up with TRBD2. The ends lost 2 bases at V and 4 bases at J; junction bases unmatched: 5. CDR3 size: 14 residues. Germline CDR1 GTSNPN, CDR2 SVGIG (reference sequence). The CDR3 spells CAWSRTSGYNEQFF. The CDR3 bases are TGTGCCTGGAGTCGGACTAGTGGGTACAATGAGCAGTTCTTC.

This clone was found once. This rearrangement joins TRBV30 to TRBJ1-2; TRBD1 is a possible D gene (5 bases). Germline CDR1 is GTSNPN and CDR2 is SVGIG (reference sequence). V lost 0 bases and J lost 2, with 7 bases in between. The CDR3 is 13 residues long. This chain's CDR3 is CAWSVQVNYGYTF. CDR3 nucleotides: TGTGCCTGGAGTGTACAGGTCAACTATGGCTACACCTTC. The whole variable domain, remainder taken from reference TRBV30 and TRBJ1-2, is SQTIHQWPATLVQPVGSPLSLECTVEGTSNPNLYWYRQAAGRGLQLLFYSVGIGQISSEVPQNLSASRPQDRQFILSSKKLLLSDSGFYLCAWSVQVNYGYTFGSGTRLTVV.

The chain recombines TRBV11-2 with TRBJ2-1, with a tentative D call TRBD2 (6 bases). The V gene's germline CDR1 is SGHAT and CDR2 FQNNGV. Trimming cost V 1 base and J 10 bases, with 17 bases left between them. There are 15 residues in the CDR3. The chain's CDR3 is CASSLAQTRLEEQFF. CDR3 coding DNA: TGTGCCAGCAGCTTAGCCCAGACAAGACTAGAAGAGCAGTTCTTC.

V gene TRBV9 combines with J gene TRBJ2-3, with D unclear. The CDR3 contains 12 residues. The ends were cut back, 0 bases at V and 3 bases at J, with 2 bases in the middle. Germline V gene lookup returns CDR1 SGDLS and CDR2 YYNGEE. The CDR3: CASSVATDTQYF. Here the CDR3 DNA reads TGTGCCAGCAGCGTAGCGACAGATACGCAGTATTTT.

The chain carries TRBV9 and TRBJ1-6; D not certain. Looked up from germline, CDR1 is SGDLS and CDR2 is YYNGEE. V shed 4 bases and J shed 9 bases, with 11 bases lying between them. The CDR3 has 13 amino acids. The CDR3 nucleotides read TGTGCCAGCAGCCCCTCCCCCAGTTCACCCCTCCACTTT. Residues: CASSPSPSSPLHF.

This rearrangement joins TRBV6-6 to TRBJ1-5, with no clear D. V was cut by 6 bases and J by 4 bases, with 7 bases left in between. The CDR3 has 12 amino acids. The germline gives CDR1 MNHNY, CDR2 SVGAGI (reference sequence). The CDR3 nucleotides read TGTGCCAGCAGCGCACAGAATCAGCCCCAGCATTTT. This codes for CASSAQNQPQHF.

The rearrangement links TRBV5-1 to TRBJ1-6, with D maybe TRBD1 (5 bases). Germline values: CDR1 SGHRS, CDR2 YFSETQ. Trimming removed 0 bases from V and 6 bases from J, with 7 bases in between. The CDR3 totals 14 residues. The CDR3 loop is CASSLDRSNSPLHF. The DNA of the CDR3 is TGCGCCAGCAGCTTGGACAGGTCTAATTCACCCCTCCACTTT.

This chain joins TRBV11-2 and TRBJ2-5; no clear D gene. Near its end, the DNA agrees better with TRBJ2-7, so the J call may be wrong. Germline CDR1 and CDR2: SGHAT and FQNNGV. The CDR3 contains 16 residues. In nucleotides, the CDR3 is TGTGCCAGCAGCTTACTTGCCGCAGGCTCAGTCGACGAGCAGTACTTC. Translation gives CASSLLAAGSVDEQYF.

J is TRBJ1-3 and V is TRBV29-1; D is uncertain. Between the trimmed V and J ends, which lost 5 bases and 0 bases, there was a span of 8 bases. The germline CDR1 and CDR2 sequences are SQVTM and ANQGSEA. This CDR3 contains 13 residues. In nucleotides, the CDR3 is TGCAGCGTTTTAGAGTTCTCTGGAAACACCATATATTTT. This encodes CSVLEFSGNTIYF.

The sample holds one count of this clone. V usage is TRBV6-6 and J usage is TRBJ2-1, with D perhaps matching TRBD1 (5 bases). V lost 0 bases and J lost 8, with 17 bases in between. Germline loops: CDR1 MNHNY, CDR2 SVGAGI (reference sequence). The CDR3 sequence is 16 residues long. The CDR3 here is CASSYSPDTERHEQFF. In DNA, the CDR3 is TGTGCCAGCAGTTACTCCCCGGACACCGAAAGGCATGAGCAGTTCTTC.

With regard to this clone: The junction differs from germline at one of its ends, possibly a read error. CDR3 amino acids: CASSPNQETQYF. As DNA, the CDR3 is TGTGCCAGCAGCCCTAACCAGGAGACCCAGTACTTC. V gene TRBV14 combines with J gene TRBJ2-5; D is uncertain. Germline-derived CDR1 and CDR2 are SGHDN and FVKESK. The CDR3 loop spans 12 amino acids.

This clone was seen once. The rearrangement uses TRBV5-1 and TRBJ2-1, with D possibly TRBD2 on 5 matching bases. This CDR3 contains 13 residues. Germline V CDR1 and CDR2: SGHRS, YFSETQ. The germline V and J ends were trimmed by 1 base and 6 bases, with 8 bases remaining between them. In DNA form, the CDR3 reads TGCGCCAGCAGCTTGTTCGCGGGCAATGAGCAGTTCTTC. Protein product: CASSLFAGNEQFF.

The genes are TRBV9 and TRBJ2-3; D unresolved. CDR1 is SGDLS and CDR2 is YYNGEE in the germline V gene. The CDR3 is made up of 14 amino acids. Trimming cost V 8 bases and J 0 bases, with 13 bases left between them. CDR3 nucleotide sequence: TGTGCCAGAGGGCCCCAGCTTAGCACAGATACGCAGTATTTT. Translation gives CARGPQLSTDTQYF.

The chain is built from TRBV9 and TRBJ2-7; TRBD2 is a possible D gene (5 bases). This CDR3 contains 12 residues. Per the germline V gene, CDR1 is SGDLS and CDR2 is YYNGEE. Trimming left V 2 bases short and J 5 bases short, with 8 bases between. CDR3 in amino acids: CASSVRGNEQYV. DNA for the CDR3: TGTGCCAGCAGCGTCCGGGGAAACGAGCAGTACGTC.

The CDR3 loop is CASSLGGIQYF. CDR3 coding DNA: TGCGCCAGCAGCTTGGGAGGCATTCAGTACTTC. The V and J genes are TRBV5-1 and TRBJ2-4; D is undetermined. V shed 0 bases and J shed 9 bases, with 4 bases lying between them. The CDR3 consists of 11 residues. Germline V lookup: CDR1 SGHRS, CDR2 YFSETQ.

The chain is built from TRBV28 and TRBJ1-4; the D is unclear. Germline-derived CDR1 and CDR2 are MDHEN and SYDVKM. V was trimmed by 3 bases and J by 3 bases, leaving 8 bases between them. This CDR3 comprises 14 residues. CDR3 amino acids: CASSFGLSNEKLFF. In DNA form, the CDR3 reads TGTGCCAGCAGTTTTGGACTCTCTAATGAAAAACTGTTTTTT.

The chain is built from TRBV5-1 and TRBJ2-5; 7 bases are a match to TRBD2. Trimming at V came to 7 bases and at J to 1 base, leaving 10 bases not matched to a gene. In germline, CDR1 is SGHRS, CDR2 YFSETQ. The CDR3 extends over 15 amino acids. The CDR3 DNA follows: TGCGCCAGCGGCTGGGGGGGAGGGCCCCAAGAGACCCAGTACTTC. Translation: CASGWGGGPQETQYF.

The V gene is TRBV11-2, the J gene TRBJ2-2, with D unresolved. The germline V gene encodes CDR1 SGHAT and CDR2 FQNNGV. Trimming left V 5 bases short and J 1 base short, with 5 bases between. This CDR3 is built from 13 residues. The CDR3 bases are TGTGCCAGCAGCACCATGAACACCGGGGAGCTGTTTTTT. This gives the protein CASSTMNTGELFF.

In the case of this clone: The junction differs from germline at one of its ends, possibly a read error. V gene TRBV5-1 combines with J gene TRBJ1-1; D remains ambiguous. The length of the CDR3 is 12 residues. The germline V gene encodes CDR1 SGHRS and CDR2 YFSETQ. CDR3 residues: CASRSEGRSTKF. CDR3 bases: TGCGCCAGCAGATCAGAGGGCCGTTCCACGAAATTT.

A few counts support this clone. The chain carries TRBV7-9 and TRBJ1-1; 8 positions match TRBD1. Germline-derived CDR1 and CDR2 are SEHNR and FQNEAQ (reference sequence). The CDR3 extends over 15 amino acids. V was pared by 7 bases and J by 5 bases, with 12 bases of the junction left unmatched. CDR3 in amino acids: CASTLAGQGGTEAFF. The CDR3 bases are TGTGCCAGCACTTTGGCAGGACAGGGTGGAACTGAAGCTTTCTTT.

This clone was seen a single time. The V gene is TRBV28, the J gene TRBJ1-3, with D hard to call. The germline V and J ends were trimmed by 2 bases and 4 bases, with 9 bases remaining between them. The CDR3 length is 14 residues. In germline, CDR1 is MDHEN, CDR2 SYDVKM. CDR3: CASSLMATGNTIYF. The CDR3 nucleotides are TGTGCCAGCAGTTTAATGGCGACAGGAAACACCATATATTTT. Full variable domain (remainder filled in from reference TRBV28 and TRBJ1-3): DVKVTQSSRYLVKRTGEKVFLECVQDMDHENMFWYRQDPGLGLRLIYFSYDVKMKEKGDIPEGYSVSREKKERFSLILESASTNQTSMYLCASSLMATGNTIYFGEGSWLTVV.

The V and J genes are TRBV19 and TRBJ2-1; 12 bases align to TRBD2. Trimming took 3 bases from V and 9 from J; bases not matched to a gene: 6. This CDR3 is built from 15 residues. The germline V gene has CDR1 LNHDA and CDR2 SQIVND (reference sequence). CDR3 coding DNA: TGTGCCAGTAGTATGCCTAGCGGGAGGGCCGGTGAGCAGTTCTTC. Encoded protein: CASSMPSGRAGEQFF.

The genes are TRBV29-1 and TRBJ2-1, with D perhaps being TRBD1 or TRBD2 (6 bases each). V was pared by 6 bases and J by 1 base, with 22 bases between. The germline gives CDR1 SQVTM, CDR2 ANQGSEA. The CDR3 consists of 17 residues. The CDR3 DNA sequence: TGCAGCGTAGACCTAGGGGGGAGTGGCTGGTCCTACAATGAGCAGTTCTTC. The encoded protein is CSVDLGGSGWSYNEQFF.